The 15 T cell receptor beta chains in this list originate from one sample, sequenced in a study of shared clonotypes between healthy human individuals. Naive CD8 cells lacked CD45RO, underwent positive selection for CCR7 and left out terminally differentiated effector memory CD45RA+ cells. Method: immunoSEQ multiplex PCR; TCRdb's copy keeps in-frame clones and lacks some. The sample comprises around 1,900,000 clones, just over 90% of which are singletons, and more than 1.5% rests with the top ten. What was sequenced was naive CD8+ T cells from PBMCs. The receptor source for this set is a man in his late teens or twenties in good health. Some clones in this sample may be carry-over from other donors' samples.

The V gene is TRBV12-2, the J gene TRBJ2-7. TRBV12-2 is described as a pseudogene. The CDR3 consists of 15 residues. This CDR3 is CASRSESIGGYEQYF. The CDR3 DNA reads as TGTGCAAGTCGCTCTGAAAGCATTGGGGGCTACGAGCAGTACTTC.

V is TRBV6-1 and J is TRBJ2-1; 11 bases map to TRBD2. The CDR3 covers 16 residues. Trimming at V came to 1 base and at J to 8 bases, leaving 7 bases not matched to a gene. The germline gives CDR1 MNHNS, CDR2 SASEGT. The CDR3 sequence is CASSEVVAGGGDEQFF. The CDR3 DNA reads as TGTGCCAGCAGTGAAGTTGTAGCGGGAGGGGGGGATGAGCAGTTCTTC.

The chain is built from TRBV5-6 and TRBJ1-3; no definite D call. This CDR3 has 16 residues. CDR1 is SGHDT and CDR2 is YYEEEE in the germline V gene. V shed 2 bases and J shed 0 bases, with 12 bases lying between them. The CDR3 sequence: CASSFGPTGSGNTIYF. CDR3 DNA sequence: TGTGCCAGCAGCTTCGGTCCAACCGGCTCTGGAAACACCATATATTTT.

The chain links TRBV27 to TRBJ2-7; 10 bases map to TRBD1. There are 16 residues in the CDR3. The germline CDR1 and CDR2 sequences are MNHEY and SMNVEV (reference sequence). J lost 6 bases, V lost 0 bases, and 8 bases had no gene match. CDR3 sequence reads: CASSLSERGQGFEQYF. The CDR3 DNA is TGTGCCAGCAGTTTATCGGAACGGGGACAGGGGTTCGAGCAGTACTTC.

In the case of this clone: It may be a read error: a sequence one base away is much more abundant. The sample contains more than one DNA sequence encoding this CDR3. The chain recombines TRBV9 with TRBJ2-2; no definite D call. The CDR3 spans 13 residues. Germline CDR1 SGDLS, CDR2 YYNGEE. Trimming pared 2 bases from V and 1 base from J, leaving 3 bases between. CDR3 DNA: TGTGCCAGCAGCGTCGGGAACACCGGGGAGCTGTTTTTT. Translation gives CASSVGNTGELFF.

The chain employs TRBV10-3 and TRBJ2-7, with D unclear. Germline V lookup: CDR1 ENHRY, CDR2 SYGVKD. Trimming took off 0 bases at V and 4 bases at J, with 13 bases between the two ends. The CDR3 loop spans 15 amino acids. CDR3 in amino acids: CAISESLMIGYEQYF. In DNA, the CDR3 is TGTGCCATCAGTGAGTCTCTTATGATCGGGTACGAGCAGTACTTC.

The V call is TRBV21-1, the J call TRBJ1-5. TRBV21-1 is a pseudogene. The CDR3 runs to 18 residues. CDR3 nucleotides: TGTGCCAGCAGCAAATATCTGATCGGGGCAGGATTATATCAGCCCCAGCATTTT. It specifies CASSKYLIGAGLYQPQHF.

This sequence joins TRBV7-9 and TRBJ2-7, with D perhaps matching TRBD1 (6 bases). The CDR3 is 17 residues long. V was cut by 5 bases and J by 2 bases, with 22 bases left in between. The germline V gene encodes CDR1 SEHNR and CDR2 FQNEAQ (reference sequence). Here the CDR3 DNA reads TGTGCCAGCAGCGAACTTACAACGGACAGAAACCCCTACGAGCAGTACTTC. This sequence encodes CASSELTTDRNPYEQYF.

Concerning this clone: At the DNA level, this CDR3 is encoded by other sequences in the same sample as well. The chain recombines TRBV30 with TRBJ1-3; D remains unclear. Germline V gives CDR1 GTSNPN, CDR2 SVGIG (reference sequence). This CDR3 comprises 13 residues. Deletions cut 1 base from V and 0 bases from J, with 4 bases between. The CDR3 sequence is CAWSGGSGNTIYF. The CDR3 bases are TGTGCCTGGAGTGGGGGCTCTGGAAACACCATATATTTT.

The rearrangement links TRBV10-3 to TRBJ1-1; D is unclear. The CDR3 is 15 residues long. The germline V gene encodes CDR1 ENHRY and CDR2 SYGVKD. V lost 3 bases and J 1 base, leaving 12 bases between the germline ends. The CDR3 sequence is CAISEYGHRNTEAFF. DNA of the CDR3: TGTGCCATCAGTGAATATGGTCATAGGAACACTGAAGCTTTCTTT.

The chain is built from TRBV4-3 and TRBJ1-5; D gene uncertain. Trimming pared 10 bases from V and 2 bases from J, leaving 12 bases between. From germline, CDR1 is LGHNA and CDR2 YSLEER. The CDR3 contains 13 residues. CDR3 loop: CATPLFGNQPQHF. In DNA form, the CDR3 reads TGCGCCACCCCGCTGTTTGGCAATCAGCCCCAGCATTTT.

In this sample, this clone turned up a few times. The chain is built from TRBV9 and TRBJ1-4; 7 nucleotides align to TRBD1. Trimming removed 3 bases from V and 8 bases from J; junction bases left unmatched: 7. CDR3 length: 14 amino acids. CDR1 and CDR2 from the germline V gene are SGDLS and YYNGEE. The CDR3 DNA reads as TGTGCCAGCAGCGCCGGGACAGCGGGCGAAAAACTGTTTTTT. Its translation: CASSAGTAGEKLFF.

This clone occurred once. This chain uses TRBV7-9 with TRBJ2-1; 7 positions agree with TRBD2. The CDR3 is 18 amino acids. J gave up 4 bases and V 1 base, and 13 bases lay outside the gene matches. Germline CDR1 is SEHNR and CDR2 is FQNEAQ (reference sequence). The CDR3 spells CASSLVVLAGVTYNEQFF. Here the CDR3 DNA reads TGTGCCAGCAGCTTAGTAGTCCTCGCGGGAGTTACGTACAATGAGCAGTTCTTC.

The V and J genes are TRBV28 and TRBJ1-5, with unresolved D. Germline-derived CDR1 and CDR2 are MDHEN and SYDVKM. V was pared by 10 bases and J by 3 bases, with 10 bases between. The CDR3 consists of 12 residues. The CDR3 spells CATGFFNQPQHF. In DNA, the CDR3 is TGTGCCACCGGGTTTTTCAATCAGCCCCAGCATTTT.

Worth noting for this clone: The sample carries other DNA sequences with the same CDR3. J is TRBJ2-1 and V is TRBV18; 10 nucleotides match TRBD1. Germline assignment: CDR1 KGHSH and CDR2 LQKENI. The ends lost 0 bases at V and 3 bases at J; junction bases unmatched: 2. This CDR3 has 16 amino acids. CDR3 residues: CASSPPGQGIYNEQFF. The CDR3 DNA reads TGTGCCAGCTCACCACCGGGACAGGGGATCTACAATGAGCAGTTCTTC.